The sequence of this TCR beta chain was determined in a study of blood T cell repertoires in COVID-19. Study information: COVID-19 samples, acute and convalescent, were from the United States, Italy and Spain.

From germline, CDR1 is SGHDT and CDR2 YYEEEE. CDR3 size: 15 residues. The ends lost 4 bases at V and 7 bases at J; junction bases unmatched: 8. Source study methods: Scientists estimated how many nucleated cells there were by amplifying reference gene primers. TCRdb's table, derived via immunoSEQ multiplex PCR, lists solely in-frame clones and lacks some. For V, J and clone size, that table is used; D and trimming come from the DNA. This repertoire shows around 240,000 clones, about 80% found once; its top ten account for 1.5% to 2%. The TCR originated in a woman older than 75 with acute or convalescent COVID-19. The sample taken for sequencing was peripheral blood. The chain is built from TRBV5-6 and TRBJ1-4; 9 bases fit TRBD1. As DNA, the CDR3 is TGTGCCAGCAGCGAAACAGGGGGCCTCGCTGAAAAACTGTTTTTT. This translates into CASSETGGLAEKLFF.